What follows describes a single TCR beta chain. These data are taken from a study of control samples from healthy donors and cancer patients. Sequencing was performed with immunoSEQ multiplex PCR; in TCRdb, only in-frame clones are kept and a portion is missing. This table has around 31,000 clones, around 94% appearing once. The V and J ends lost 2 bases and 1 base respectively, with 14 bases between them. CDR1 and CDR2 from the germline V gene are MNHEY and SVGEGT. The CDR3 totals 17 residues. The source is a man aged 55 to 70 in good health. The rearrangement joins TRBV6-2 or TRBV6-3 to TRBJ1-4; D possibly corresponds to TRBD1 (5 bases). Sequenced sample: blood. DNA of the CDR3: TGTGCCAGCAGTTACCGGCAGGGAATTGGAACTAATGAAAAACTGTTTTTT. The encoded protein is CASSYRQGIGTNEKLFF.